The 25 T cell receptor beta chains listed next were all sequenced from one sample in a study of Graves' ophthalmopathy and Graves' hyperthyroidism. The study amplified TCR beta CDR3 regions using RNA transcripts. In the first round, RT-PCR was carried out with HTBI primers, and a multiplex PCR formed the second round. MiXCR, applied by TCRdb to the multiplex PCR reads, yields one record per CDR3 protein. The sample lists 400,000 to 450,000 distinct CDR3 sequences, 21% occurring once. Sequencing was carried out using peripheral blood. The source is a young woman with stable Graves' hyperthyroidism.

This clonotype was observed many times. The chain carries TRBV19 and TRBJ1-5; possible D gene TRBD1, 5 bases. The germline V and J ends were trimmed by 3 bases and 7 bases, with 13 bases remaining between them. This CDR3 is built from 14 residues. Germline V gene sequence: CDR1 LNHDA, CDR2 SQIVND (reference sequence). CDR3 sequence reads: CASSISRVEQPQHF. The CDR3 DNA reads as TGTGCCAGTAGTATCTCCAGGGTAGAGCAGCCCCAGCATTTT.

This clonotype appeared many times. V usage is TRBV30 and J usage is TRBJ1-1, with 7 positions matching TRBD1. The V gene's germline CDR1 is GTSNPN and CDR2 SVGIG (reference sequence). The V gene end was trimmed by 2 bases and the J gene end by 1 base; junction bases not matched to a gene: 4. The CDR3 runs to 14 residues. CDR3 sequence reads: CAWSKGGPNTEAFF. In DNA form, the CDR3 reads TGTGCCTGGAGTAAAGGGGGCCCGAACACTGAAGCTTTCTTT.

The sample holds many counts of this clonotype. The chain uses TRBV6-2 or TRBV6-3 and TRBJ2-5, with TRBD1 as a possible D gene (5 bases). V lost 6 bases and J lost 1, with 18 bases in between. The CDR3 covers 16 residues. Germline V gives CDR1 MNHEY, CDR2 SVGEGT. CDR3 nucleotide sequence: TGTGCCAGCAGACAAGGGGTAGGAGACAGCCAAGAGACCCAGTACTTC. Amino acid sequence: CASRQGVGDSQETQYF.

The rearrangement joins TRBV12-3 or TRBV12-4 to TRBJ1-1, with D uncertain. The CDR3 contains 12 residues. Trimming removed 6 bases at V and 7 bases at J, with 12 bases between. The CDR3 reads CASRDGLVEAFF. The DNA for the CDR3 is TGTGCCAGCAGGGACGGTTTGGTTGAAGCTTTCTTT.

This clonotype was observed many times. The V gene is TRBV6-5, the J gene TRBJ1-1; 8 bases agree with TRBD1. J lost 1 base, V lost 4 bases, and 5 bases had no gene match. Germline CDR1 MNHEY, CDR2 SVGAGI. This CDR3 comprises 15 residues. The CDR3 sequence is CASSSQGATNTEAFF. In DNA, the CDR3 is TGTGCCAGCAGTTCTCAGGGGGCGACGAACACTGAAGCTTTCTTT.

This clonotype was observed many times. The chain joins TRBV10-2 to TRBJ1-2, with D unclear. This CDR3 is built from 13 residues. Trimming removed 5 bases at V and 4 bases at J, with 11 bases between. Looked up from germline, CDR1 is WSHSY and CDR2 is SAAADI. The CDR3 here is CASSQTSIYGYTF. CDR3 DNA sequence: TGCGCCAGCAGTCAGACAAGTATCTATGGCTACACCTTC.

The chain employs TRBV6-1 and TRBJ1-1; D not certain. The CDR3 has 13 residues. Germline V gene sequence: CDR1 MNHNS, CDR2 SASEGT. Trimming removed 5 bases at V and 0 bases at J, with 7 bases between. The CDR3 DNA reads TGTGCCAGCAGTAGACCGCTGAACACTGAAGCTTTCTTT. The encoded protein is CASSRPLNTEAFF.

At least ten counts were recorded for this clonotype. The J gene is TRBJ2-4, the V gene TRBV28, with D possibly TRBD1 on 5 matching bases. The CDR3 is made up of 15 amino acids. Per the germline V gene, CDR1 is MDHEN and CDR2 is SYDVKM. Deletions cut 4 bases from V and 8 bases from J, with 18 bases between. CDR3: CASSSRTGRAYIQYF. In nucleotides, the CDR3 is TGTGCCAGCAGTTCGAGAACGGGCAGGGCTTACATTCAGTACTTC.

This clonotype was observed a handful of times. The chain links TRBV4-1 to TRBJ1-2; 7 nucleotides agree with TRBD1. From germline, CDR1 is MGHRA and CDR2 YSYEKL. Unmatched junction bases numbered 8, after V lost 4 bases and J lost 6 bases. The CDR3 length is 14 residues. CDR3 region: CASSRATGSNGYTF. In DNA, the CDR3 is TGCGCCAGCAGCCGAGCGACAGGGTCCAATGGCTACACCTTC.

This clonotype was seen more than once but under ten times. This chain joins TRBV11-1 and TRBJ2-7, with D hard to call. The V gene lost 5 bases and the J gene lost 6 bases, with 23 bases spanning the gap. Germline CDR1 and CDR2: SGHAT and FQDESV (reference sequence). The CDR3 extends over 16 amino acids. In DNA form, the CDR3 reads TGTGCCAGCAGCCCCCGTCGTGCCGGCCGAAGTGCCGAGCAGTACTTC. Translation: CASSPRRAGRSAEQYF.

This clonotype was seen ten or more times. The V call is TRBV2, the J call TRBJ1-2, with unresolved D. Germline V gene lookup returns CDR1 SNHLY and CDR2 FYNNEI. Deletions cut 5 bases from V and 1 base from J, with 8 bases between. The CDR3 contains 13 residues. The DNA of the CDR3 is TGTGCCAGCAGTCCGACATTTAACTATGGCTACACCTTC. This encodes CASSPTFNYGYTF. The full variable domain, with the rest looked up from reference TRBV2 and TRBJ1-2, is EPEVTQTPSHQVTQMGQEVILRCVPISNHLYFYWYRQILGQKVEFLVSFYNNEISEKSEIFDDQFSVERPDGSNFTLKIRSTKLEDSAMYFCASSPTFNYGYTFGSGTRLTVV.

This clonotype appeared many times. The chain employs TRBV30 and TRBJ1-1, with 7 bases identical to TRBD1. The ends lost 4 bases at V and 1 base at J; junction bases unmatched: 9. The CDR3 contains 15 residues. Germline V lookup: CDR1 GTSNPN, CDR2 SVGIG (reference sequence). CDR3 protein: CAWIGLGDRNTEAFF. In nucleotides, the CDR3 is TGTGCCTGGATTGGGTTGGGGGACAGGAACACTGAAGCTTTCTTT.

This clonotype has at least ten counts. The chain links TRBV12-3 or TRBV12-4 to TRBJ2-7; TRBD1 matches at 7 bases. The CDR3 consists of 15 residues. The V segment lost 5 bases and the J segment 3 bases; nucleotides outside the gene matches: 10. The DNA for the CDR3 is TGTGCCAGCAGTCTAGGGACAGTGAGGATCTACGAGCAGTACTTC. Translated, it gives CASSLGTVRIYEQYF.

This clonotype was recorded many times. The rearrangement uses TRBV29-1 and TRBJ2-2; no reliable D call. V was shortened by 8 bases and J by 0 bases, with 13 bases between the two germline ends. The germline CDR1 and CDR2 sequences are SQVTM and ANQGSEA. This CDR3 is 14 amino acids long. CDR3 sequence: CSTFGDTNTGELFF. DNA of the CDR3: TGCAGCACCTTCGGCGACACGAACACCGGGGAGCTGTTTTTT.

The V gene is TRBV12-3 or TRBV12-4, the J gene TRBJ1-1; the D gene is possibly TRBD1 (5 bases). The length of the CDR3 is 16 residues. The V end was cut by 5 bases, the J end by 4 bases, with 20 bases between. The CDR3 here is CASSPIPGYRVTEAFF. In DNA, the CDR3 is TGTGCCAGCAGTCCAATCCCAGGGTACCGGGTCACTGAAGCTTTCTTT.

The J gene is TRBJ1-1, the V gene TRBV6-2 or TRBV6-3; D call uncertain. CDR3 length equals 12 residues. Germline lookup yields CDR1 MNHEY and CDR2 SVGEGT. Deletions cut 2 bases from V and 6 bases from J, with 7 bases between. CDR3 in amino acids: CASSYAAAEAFF. The DNA for the CDR3 is TGTGCCAGCAGTTACGCGGCAGCTGAAGCTTTCTTT.

The J gene is TRBJ2-7, the V gene TRBV11-2, with D possibly being TRBD1 (5 bases). The CDR3 is 12 residues long. V dropped 3 bases and J dropped 6 bases, with 9 bases sitting between them. Per the germline V gene, CDR1 is SGHAT and CDR2 is FQNNGV. The CDR3 sequence is CASSLTDAEQYF. For the CDR3, the DNA is TGTGCCAGCAGCTTGACAGATGCCGAGCAGTACTTC.

This clonotype was seen ten or more times. The chain recombines TRBV29-1 with TRBJ1-1; TRBD1 is a possible D gene (5 bases). With 3 bases removed from V and 4 bases from J, the gap between germline ends came to 15 bases. CDR3 length: 14 amino acids. Germline V lookup: CDR1 SQVTM, CDR2 ANQGSEA. CDR3 in amino acids: CSVDLAPGGTEAFF. CDR3 coding DNA: TGCAGCGTTGACCTAGCCCCCGGGGGCACTGAAGCTTTCTTT.

The sample holds many counts of this clonotype. V usage is TRBV2 and J usage is TRBJ2-7; D ambiguous. CDR3 length equals 12 residues. The V and J ends lost 3 bases and 9 bases respectively, with 12 bases between them. CDR1 and CDR2 (germline): SNHLY, FYNNEI. The CDR3 coding sequence is TGTGCCAGCAGTGAGGGCGGACGAGCGCAGTACTTC. It yields the protein CASSEGGRAQYF.

A note on this clonotype: At one end the junction does not follow the germline gene, possibly because of a read error. This chain links TRBV3-1 with TRBJ1-2, with D unresolved. The length of the CDR3 is 11 residues. The germline V gene encodes CDR1 LGHDT and CDR2 YNNKEL (reference sequence). The CDR3 loop reads CASIQAWDYTF. The CDR3, as DNA: TGTGCCAGCATCCAAGCTTGGGATTACACCTTC.

This clonotype was counted only a few times. This may be a read error: a much more frequent sequence differs by one nucleotide. J is TRBJ2-5 and V is TRBV7-7; TRBD2 is a possible D gene (6 bases). CDR3 length: 14 residues. Germline CDR1 is SSHAT and CDR2 is FNYEAQ (reference sequence). The CDR3 nucleotides are TGTGCTAGCAGCCAGTGGGGGACGGGAGAGACCAAGTACTTC. Amino acid sequence: CASSQWGTGETKYF.

This clonotype has ten or more counts. J is TRBJ1-4 and V is TRBV9; D is unresolved. V lost 1 base, J lost 0 bases, and 4 bases lay in between. The length of the CDR3 is 14 residues. Germline lookup yields CDR1 SGDLS and CDR2 YYNGEE. CDR3 DNA sequence: TGTGCCAGCAGCGTAACAGCAACTAATGAAAAACTGTTTTTT. The encoded protein is CASSVTATNEKLFF.

The sample holds many counts of this clonotype. The V and J genes are TRBV20-1 and TRBJ1-5, with D unresolved. Per the germline V gene, CDR1 is DFQATT and CDR2 is SNEGSKA (reference sequence). V gave up 2 bases and J gave up 3 bases, with 5 bases separating them. There are 12 residues in the CDR3. In DNA form, the CDR3 reads TGCAGTGCTAGAAGCCCCAATCAGCCCCAGCATTTT. Amino acids: CSARSPNQPQHF.

This clonotype showed up many times. The chain uses TRBV6-4 and TRBJ1-1, with D possibly matching TRBD1 (5 bases). The CDR3 has 13 amino acids. Germline CDR1 reads MRHNA; CDR2 reads SNTAGT. The V end lost 4 bases, the J end lost 5 bases, and 11 bases lay between the germline ends. The CDR3 DNA follows: TGTGCCAGCAGTGCCGAGGGGACGACTGAAGCTTTCTTT. Protein product: CASSAEGTTEAFF.

There are many counts of this clonotype. J is TRBJ1-2 and V is TRBV19, with a tentative D call TRBD1 (5 bases). This CDR3 is 14 amino acids long. The V end was cut by 3 bases, the J end by 5 bases, with 13 bases between. CDR1 LNHDA and CDR2 SQIVND come from the germline V gene (reference sequence). The CDR3 coding sequence is TGTGCCAGTAGTATCGGGCAGGGCGTTTATGGCTACACCTTC. Its translation: CASSIGQGVYGYTF.